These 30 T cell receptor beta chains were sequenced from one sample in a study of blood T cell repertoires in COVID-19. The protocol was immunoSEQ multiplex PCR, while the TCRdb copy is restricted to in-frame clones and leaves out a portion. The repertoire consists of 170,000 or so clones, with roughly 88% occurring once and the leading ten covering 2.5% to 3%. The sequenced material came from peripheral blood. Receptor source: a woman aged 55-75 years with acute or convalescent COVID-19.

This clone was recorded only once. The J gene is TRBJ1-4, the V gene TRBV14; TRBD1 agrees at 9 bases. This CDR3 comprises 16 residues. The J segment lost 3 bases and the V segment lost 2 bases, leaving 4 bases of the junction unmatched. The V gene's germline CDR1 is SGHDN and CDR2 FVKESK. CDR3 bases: TGTGCCAGCAGCCAAACAGGGGGCGCTTCTAATGAAAAACTGTTTTTT. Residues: CASSQTGGASNEKLFF.

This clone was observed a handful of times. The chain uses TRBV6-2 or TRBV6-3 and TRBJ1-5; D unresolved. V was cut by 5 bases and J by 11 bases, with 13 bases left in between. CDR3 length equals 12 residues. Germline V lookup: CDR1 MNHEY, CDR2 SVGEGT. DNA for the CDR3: TGTGCCAGCAGTCCCTCCGTACTCGCCCAGCATTTT. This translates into CASSPSVLAQHF.

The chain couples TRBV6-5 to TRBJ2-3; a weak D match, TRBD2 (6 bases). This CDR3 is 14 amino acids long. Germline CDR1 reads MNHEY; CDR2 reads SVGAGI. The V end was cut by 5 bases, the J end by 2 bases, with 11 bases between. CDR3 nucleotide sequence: TGTGCCAGCAGTCTTCGGCGGGACACAGATACGCAGTATTTT. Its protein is CASSLRRDTDTQYF.

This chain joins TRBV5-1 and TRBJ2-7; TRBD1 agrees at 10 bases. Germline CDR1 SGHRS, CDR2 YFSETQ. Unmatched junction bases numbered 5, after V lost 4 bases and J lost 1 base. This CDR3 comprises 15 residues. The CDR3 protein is CASSGGQGSSYEQYF. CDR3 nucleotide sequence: TGCGCCAGCAGCGGGGGACAGGGGAGTTCCTACGAGCAGTACTTC.

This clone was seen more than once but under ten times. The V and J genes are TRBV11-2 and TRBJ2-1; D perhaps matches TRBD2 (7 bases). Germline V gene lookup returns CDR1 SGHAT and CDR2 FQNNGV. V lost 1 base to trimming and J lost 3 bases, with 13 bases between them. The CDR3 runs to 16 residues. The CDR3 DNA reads TGTGCCAGCAGCTTAGTGGCGGGGGCTAACTACAATGAGCAGTTCTTC. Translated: CASSLVAGANYNEQFF.

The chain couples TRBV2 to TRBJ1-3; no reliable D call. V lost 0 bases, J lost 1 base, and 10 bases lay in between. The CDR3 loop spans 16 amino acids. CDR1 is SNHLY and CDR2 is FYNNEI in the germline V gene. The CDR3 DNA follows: TGTGCCAGCAGTGAAGCGGCCGCCGGGTCTGGAAACACCATATATTTT. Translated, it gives CASSEAAAGSGNTIYF.

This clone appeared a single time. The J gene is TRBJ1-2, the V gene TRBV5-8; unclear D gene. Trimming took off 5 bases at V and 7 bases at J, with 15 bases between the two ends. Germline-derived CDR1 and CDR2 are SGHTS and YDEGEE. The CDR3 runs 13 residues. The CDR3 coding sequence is TGTGCCAGCAGAGGCCAGGCCTTTGGTGGCTACACCTTC. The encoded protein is CASRGQAFGGYTF.

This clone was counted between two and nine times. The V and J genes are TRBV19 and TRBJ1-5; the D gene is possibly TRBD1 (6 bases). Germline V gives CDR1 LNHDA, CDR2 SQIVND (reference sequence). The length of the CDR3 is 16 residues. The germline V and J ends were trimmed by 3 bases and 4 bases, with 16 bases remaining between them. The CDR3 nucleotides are TGTGCCAGTAGTATGGGGCAGGGCAGGGGTAATCAGCCCCAGCATTTT. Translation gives CASSMGQGRGNQPQHF.

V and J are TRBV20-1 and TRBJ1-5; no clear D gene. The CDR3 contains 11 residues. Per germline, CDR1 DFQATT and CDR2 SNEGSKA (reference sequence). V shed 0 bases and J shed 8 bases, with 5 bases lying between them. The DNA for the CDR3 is TGCAGTGCTAGAGATGAGGAGCCCCAGCATTTT. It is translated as CSARDEEPQHF.

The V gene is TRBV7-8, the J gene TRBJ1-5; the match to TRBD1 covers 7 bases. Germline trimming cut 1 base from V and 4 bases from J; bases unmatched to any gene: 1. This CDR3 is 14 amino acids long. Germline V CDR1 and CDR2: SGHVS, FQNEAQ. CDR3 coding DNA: TGTGCCAGCAGCTTAGAGGGACAGAATCAGCCCCAGCATTTT. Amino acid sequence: CASSLEGQNQPQHF.

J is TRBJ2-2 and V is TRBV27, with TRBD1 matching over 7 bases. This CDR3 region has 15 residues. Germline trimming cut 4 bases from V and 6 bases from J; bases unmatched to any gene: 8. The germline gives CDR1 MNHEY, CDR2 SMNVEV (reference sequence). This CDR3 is CASSSTGYNAGELFF. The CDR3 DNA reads TGTGCCAGCAGTTCGACAGGGTATAATGCCGGGGAGCTGTTTTTT.

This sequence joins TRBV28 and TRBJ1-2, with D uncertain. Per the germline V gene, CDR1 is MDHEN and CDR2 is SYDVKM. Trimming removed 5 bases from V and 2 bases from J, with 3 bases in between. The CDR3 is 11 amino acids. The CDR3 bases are TGTGCCAGCAGTCGGAACTATGGCTACACCTTC. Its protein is CASSRNYGYTF.

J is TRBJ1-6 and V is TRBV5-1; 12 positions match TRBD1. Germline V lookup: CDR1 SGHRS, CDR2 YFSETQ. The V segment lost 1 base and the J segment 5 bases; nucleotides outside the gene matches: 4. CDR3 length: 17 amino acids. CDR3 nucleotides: TGCGCCAGCAGCTTGACCGGGACAGGGGGCGATAATTCACCCCTCCACTTT. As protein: CASSLTGTGGDNSPLHF.

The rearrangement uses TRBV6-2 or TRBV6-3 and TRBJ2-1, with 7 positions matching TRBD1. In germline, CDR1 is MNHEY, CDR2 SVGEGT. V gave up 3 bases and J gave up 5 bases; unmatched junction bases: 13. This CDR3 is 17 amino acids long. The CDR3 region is CASSYGDREIDNNEQFF. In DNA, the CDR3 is TGTGCCAGCAGTTATGGAGACAGGGAGATAGACAACAATGAGCAGTTCTTC.

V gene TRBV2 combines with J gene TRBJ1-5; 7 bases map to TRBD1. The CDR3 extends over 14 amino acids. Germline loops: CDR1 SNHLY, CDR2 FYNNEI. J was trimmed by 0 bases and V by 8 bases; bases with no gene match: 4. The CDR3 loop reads CASGDSLSNQPQHF. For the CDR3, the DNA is TGTGCCAGCGGGGACAGTCTTAGCAATCAGCCCCAGCATTTT.

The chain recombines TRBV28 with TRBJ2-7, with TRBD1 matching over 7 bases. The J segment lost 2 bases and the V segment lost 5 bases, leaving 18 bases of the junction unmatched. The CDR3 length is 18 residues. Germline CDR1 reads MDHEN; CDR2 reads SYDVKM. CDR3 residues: CASSRGAGTGQGAYEQYF. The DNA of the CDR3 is TGTGCCAGCAGTCGAGGTGCCGGTACGGGGCAGGGGGCCTACGAGCAGTACTTC.

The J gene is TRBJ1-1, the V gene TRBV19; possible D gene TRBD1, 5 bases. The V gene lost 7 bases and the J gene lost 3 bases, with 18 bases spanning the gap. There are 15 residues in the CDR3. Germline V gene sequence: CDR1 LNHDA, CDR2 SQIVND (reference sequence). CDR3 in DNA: TGTGCCAGTAATTTTGCAGGGCGGGGTCACACTGAAGCTTTCTTT. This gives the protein CASNFAGRGHTEAFF.

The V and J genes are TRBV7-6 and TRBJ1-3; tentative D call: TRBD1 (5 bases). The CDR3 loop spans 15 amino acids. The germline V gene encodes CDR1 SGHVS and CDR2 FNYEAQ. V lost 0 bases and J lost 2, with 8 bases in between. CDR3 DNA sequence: TGTGCCAGCAGCTTAGCGTCACAGGCTGGAAACACCATATATTTT. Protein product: CASSLASQAGNTIYF.

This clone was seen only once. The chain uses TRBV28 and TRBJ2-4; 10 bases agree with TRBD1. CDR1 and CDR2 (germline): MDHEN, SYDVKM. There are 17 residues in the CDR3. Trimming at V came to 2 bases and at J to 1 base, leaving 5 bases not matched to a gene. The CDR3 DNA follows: TGTGCCAGCAGTTTAGGTTGGGGACAGGGGGCCAAAAACATTCAGTACTTC. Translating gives CASSLGWGQGAKNIQYF.

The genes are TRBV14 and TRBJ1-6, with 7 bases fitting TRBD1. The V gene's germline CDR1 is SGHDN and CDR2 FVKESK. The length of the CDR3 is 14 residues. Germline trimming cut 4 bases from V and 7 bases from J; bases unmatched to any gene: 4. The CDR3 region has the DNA TGTGCCAGCAGCCCGACAGGGCGCAATTCACCCCTCCACTTT. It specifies CASSPTGRNSPLHF. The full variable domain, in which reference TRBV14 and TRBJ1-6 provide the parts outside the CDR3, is EAGVTQFPSHSVIEKGQTVTLRCDPISGHDNLYWYRRVMGKEIKFLLHFVKESKQDESGMPNNRFLAERTGGTYSTLKVQPAELEDSGVYFCASSPTGRNSPLHFGNGTRLTVT.

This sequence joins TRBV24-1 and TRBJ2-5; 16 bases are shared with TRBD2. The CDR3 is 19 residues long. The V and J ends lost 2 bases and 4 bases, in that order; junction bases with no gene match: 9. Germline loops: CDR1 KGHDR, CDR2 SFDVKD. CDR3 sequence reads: CATSDSAGTSGGARETQYF. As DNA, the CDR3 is TGTGCCACCAGTGATTCTGCCGGGACTAGCGGGGGGGCCAGAGAGACCCAGTACTTC.

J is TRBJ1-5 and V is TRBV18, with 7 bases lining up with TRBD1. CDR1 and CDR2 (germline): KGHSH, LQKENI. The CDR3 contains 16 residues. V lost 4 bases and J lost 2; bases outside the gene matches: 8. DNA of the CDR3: TGTGCCAGCTCACTTTCCACAGGGGCGGGCAATCAGCCCCAGCATTTT. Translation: CASSLSTGAGNQPQHF. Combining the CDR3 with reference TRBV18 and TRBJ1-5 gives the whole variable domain NAGVMQNPRHLVRRRGQEARLRCSPMKGHSHVYWYRQLPEEGLKFMVYLQKENIIDESGMPKERFSAEFPKEGPSILRIQQVVRGDSAAYFCASSLSTGAGNQPQHFGDGTRLSIL.

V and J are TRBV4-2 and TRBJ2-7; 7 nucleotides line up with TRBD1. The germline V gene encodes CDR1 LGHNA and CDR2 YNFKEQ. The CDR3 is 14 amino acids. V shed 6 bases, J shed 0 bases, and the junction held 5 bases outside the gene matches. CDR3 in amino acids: CASREGGSSYEQYF. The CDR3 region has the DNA TGTGCCAGCAGGGAAGGGGGCAGCTCCTACGAGCAGTACTTC.

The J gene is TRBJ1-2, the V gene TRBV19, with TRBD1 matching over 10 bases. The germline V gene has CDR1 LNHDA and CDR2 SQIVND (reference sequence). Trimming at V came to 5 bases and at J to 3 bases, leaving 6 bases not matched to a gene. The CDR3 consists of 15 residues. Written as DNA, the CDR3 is TGTGCCAGTAGTGTAAGGGACAGGGGAGACTATGGCTACACCTTC. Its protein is CASSVRDRGDYGYTF.

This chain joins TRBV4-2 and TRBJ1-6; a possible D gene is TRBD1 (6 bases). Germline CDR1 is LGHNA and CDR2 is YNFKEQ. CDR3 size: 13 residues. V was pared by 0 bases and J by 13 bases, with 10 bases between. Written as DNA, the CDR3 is TGTGCCAGCAGCCAAGATAGAGGACAGCCCCTCCACTTT. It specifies CASSQDRGQPLHF.

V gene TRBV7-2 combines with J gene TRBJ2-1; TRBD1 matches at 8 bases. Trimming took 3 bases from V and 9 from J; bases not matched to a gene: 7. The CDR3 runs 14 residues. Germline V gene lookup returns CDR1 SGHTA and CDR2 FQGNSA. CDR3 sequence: CASSFLTGAGEQFF. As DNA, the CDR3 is TGTGCCAGCAGCTTCCTGACAGGGGCGGGTGAGCAGTTCTTC.

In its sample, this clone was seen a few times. DNA of the CDR3: TGTGCCAGCTCACCACCATCAGCGCTGAGCACAGATACGCAGTATTTT. This translates into CASSPPSALSTDTQYF. The chain couples TRBV18 to TRBJ2-3; D is unclear. The CDR3 contains 16 residues. V shed 0 bases and J shed 0 bases, with 10 bases lying between them. Germline V CDR1 and CDR2: KGHSH, LQKENI.

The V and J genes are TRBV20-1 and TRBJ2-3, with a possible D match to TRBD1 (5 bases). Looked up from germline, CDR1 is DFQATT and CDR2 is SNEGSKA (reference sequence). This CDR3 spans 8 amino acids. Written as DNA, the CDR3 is TGCCCCCCAGGGACGCAGTATTTT. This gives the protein CPPGTQYF.

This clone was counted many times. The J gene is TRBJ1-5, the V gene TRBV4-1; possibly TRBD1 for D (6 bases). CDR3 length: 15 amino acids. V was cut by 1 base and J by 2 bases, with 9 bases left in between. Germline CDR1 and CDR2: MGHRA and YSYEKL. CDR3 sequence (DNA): TGCGCCAGCAGCCAAGTAGCAGGGGGCAATCAGCCCCAGCATTTT. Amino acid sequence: CASSQVAGGNQPQHF.

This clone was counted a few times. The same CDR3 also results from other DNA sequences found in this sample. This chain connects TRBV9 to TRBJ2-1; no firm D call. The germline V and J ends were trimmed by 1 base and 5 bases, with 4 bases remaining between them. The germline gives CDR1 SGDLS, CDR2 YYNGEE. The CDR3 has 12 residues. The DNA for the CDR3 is TGTGCCAGCAGCGTATCAGACAATGAGCAGTTCTTC. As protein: CASSVSDNEQFF. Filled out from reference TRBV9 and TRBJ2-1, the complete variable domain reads DSGVTQTPKHLITATGQRVTLRCSPRSGDLSVYWYQQSLDQGLQFLIQYYNGEERAKGNILERFSAQQFPDLHSELNLSSLELGDSALYFCASSVSDNEQFFGPGTRLTVL.